The T cell receptor beta chain under discussion was sequenced for a study of blood T cell repertoires in COVID-19. About the research overall: Acute and convalescent COVID-19 specimens originated in the United States, Italy and Spain. T cells, B-cell-depleted T cells, or PBMCs supplied cDNA or gDNA.

V shed 0 bases, J shed 1 base, and the junction held 6 bases outside the gene matches. Germline assignment: CDR1 SGHVS and CDR2 FNYEAQ. CDR3 size: 18 residues. In the authors' workflow: From reference gene primer amplification, estimates of nucleated cell counts were derived. The data were produced by immunoSEQ multiplex PCR, yet TCRdb's version contains in-frame clones alone and is incomplete. That table is the source of V, J and clone size, and D and trimming were worked out from the DNA. In the table there are about 29,000 clones, more than 80% of which are singletons. This clone was seen once. This TCR was recovered from a human donor in a cohort sampled during active COVID-19. The source material was peripheral blood. The chain carries TRBV7-6 and TRBJ1-1, with TRBD1 matching 12 bases. Here the CDR3 reads CASSLAGQGAARNTEAFF. In nucleotides, the CDR3 is TGTGCCAGCAGCTTAGCGGGACAGGGGGCCGCGAGGAACACTGAAGCTTTCTTT.